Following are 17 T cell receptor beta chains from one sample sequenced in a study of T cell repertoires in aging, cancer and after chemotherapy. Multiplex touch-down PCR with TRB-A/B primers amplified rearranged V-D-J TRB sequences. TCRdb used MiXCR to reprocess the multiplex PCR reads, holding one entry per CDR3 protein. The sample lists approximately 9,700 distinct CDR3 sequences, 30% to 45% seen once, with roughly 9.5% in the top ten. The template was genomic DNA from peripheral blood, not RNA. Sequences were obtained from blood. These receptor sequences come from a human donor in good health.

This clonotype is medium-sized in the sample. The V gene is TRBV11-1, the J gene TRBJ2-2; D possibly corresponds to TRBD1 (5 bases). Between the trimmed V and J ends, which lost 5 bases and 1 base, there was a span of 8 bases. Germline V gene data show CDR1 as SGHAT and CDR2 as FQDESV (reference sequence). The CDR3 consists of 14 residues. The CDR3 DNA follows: TGTGCCAGCAGCCTTGGACAGAACACCGGGGAGCTGTTTTTT. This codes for CASSLGQNTGELFF.

CDR3 coding DNA: TGTGCCAGCTCACCACAGGTCAGGAGACCGAACACCGGGGAGCTGTTTTTT. It translates to CASSPQVRRPNTGELFF. The rearrangement links TRBV18 to TRBJ2-2; D is undetermined. This CDR3 spans 17 amino acids. V was clipped by 1 base and J by 0 bases, with 12 bases between them. Germline CDR1 KGHSH, CDR2 LQKENI. Supplemented by reference TRBV18 and TRBJ2-2, the full variable domain reads NAGVMQNPRHLVRRRGQEARLRCSPMKGHSHVYWYRQLPEEGLKFMVYLQKENIIDESGMPKERFSAEFPKEGPSILRIQQVVRGDSAAYFCASSPQVRRPNTGELFFGEGSRLTVL.

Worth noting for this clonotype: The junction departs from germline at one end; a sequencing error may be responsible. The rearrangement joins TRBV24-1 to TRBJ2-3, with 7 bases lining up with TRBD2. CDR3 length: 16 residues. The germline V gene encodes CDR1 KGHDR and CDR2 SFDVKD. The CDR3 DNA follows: TGTGCCACCAGTGATTTGACTAGCGAGAACACAGATGCGCAGTATTTT. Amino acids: CATSDLTSENTDAQYF.

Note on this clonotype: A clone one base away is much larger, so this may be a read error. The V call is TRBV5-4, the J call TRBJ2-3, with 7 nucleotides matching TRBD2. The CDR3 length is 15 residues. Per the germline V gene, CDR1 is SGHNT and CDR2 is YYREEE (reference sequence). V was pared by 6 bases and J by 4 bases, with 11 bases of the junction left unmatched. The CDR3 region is CASTPNGRNPDTQYF. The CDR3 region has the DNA TGTGCCAGCACCCCTAACGGGAGGAACCCAGATACGCAGTATTTT.

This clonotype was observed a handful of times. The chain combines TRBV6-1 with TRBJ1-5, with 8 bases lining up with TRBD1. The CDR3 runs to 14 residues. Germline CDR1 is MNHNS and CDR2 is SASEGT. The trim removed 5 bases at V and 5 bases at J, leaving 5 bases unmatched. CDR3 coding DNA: TGTGCCAGCAGTAGGACAGGGAGAGATCAGCCCCAGCATTTT. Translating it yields CASSRTGRDQPQHF.

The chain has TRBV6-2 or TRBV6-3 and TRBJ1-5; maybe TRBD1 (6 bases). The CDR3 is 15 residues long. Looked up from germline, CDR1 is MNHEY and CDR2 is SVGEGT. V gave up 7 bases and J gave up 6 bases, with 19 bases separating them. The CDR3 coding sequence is TGTGCCAGCACCACTCCGACAGGAGGCAGTCAGCCCCAGCATTTT. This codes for CASTTPTGGSQPQHF.

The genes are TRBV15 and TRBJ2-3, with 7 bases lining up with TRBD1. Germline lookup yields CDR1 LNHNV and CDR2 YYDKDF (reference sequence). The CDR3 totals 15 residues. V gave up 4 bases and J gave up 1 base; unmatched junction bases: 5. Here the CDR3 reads CATSTLTGGTDTQYF. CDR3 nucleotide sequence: TGTGCCACCAGCACCCTCACAGGGGGCACAGATACGCAGTATTTT.

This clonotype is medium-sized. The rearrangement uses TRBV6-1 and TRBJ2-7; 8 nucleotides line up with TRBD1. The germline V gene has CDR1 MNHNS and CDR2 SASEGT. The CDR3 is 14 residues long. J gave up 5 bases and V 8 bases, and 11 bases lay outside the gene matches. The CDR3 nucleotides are TGTGCCAGCGGGGAGACAGGGGAGAAAGACGAGCAGTACTTC. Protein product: CASGETGEKDEQYF.

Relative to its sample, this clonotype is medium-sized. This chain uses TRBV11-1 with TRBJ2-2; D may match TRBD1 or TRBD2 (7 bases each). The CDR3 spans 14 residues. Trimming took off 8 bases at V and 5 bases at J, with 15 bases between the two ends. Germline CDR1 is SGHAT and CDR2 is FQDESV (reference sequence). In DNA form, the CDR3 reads TGTGCCAGCGCCGGCAGGGGGGGAACCGGGGAGCTGTTTTTT. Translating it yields CASAGRGGTGELFF.

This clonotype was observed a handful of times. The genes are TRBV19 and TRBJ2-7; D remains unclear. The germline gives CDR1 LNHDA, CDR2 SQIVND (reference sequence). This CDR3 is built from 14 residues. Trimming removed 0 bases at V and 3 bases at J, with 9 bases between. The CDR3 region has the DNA TGTGCCAGTAGTATAGATAGCCGCCGCTACGAGCAGTACTTC. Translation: CASSIDSRRYEQYF.

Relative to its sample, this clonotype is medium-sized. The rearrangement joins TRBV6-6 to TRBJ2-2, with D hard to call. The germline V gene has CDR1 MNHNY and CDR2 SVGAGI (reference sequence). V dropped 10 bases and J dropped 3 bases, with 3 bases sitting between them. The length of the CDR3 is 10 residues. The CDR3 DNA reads TGTGCCACCTACACCGGGGAGCTGTTTTTT. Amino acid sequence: CATYTGELFF.

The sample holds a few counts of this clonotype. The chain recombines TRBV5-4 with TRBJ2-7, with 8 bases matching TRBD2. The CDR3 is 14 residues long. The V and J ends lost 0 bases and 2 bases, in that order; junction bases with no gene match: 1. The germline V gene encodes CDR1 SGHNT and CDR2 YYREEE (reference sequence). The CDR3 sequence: CASSLGTSPYEQYF. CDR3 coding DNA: TGTGCCAGCAGCTTGGGGACTAGCCCCTACGAGCAGTACTTC.

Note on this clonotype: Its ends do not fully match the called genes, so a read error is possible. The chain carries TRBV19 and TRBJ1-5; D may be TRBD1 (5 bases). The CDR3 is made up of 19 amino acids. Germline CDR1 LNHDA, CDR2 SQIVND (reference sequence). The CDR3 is CASSIDPRAGLGSNQPQHF. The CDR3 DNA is TGTGCCAGTAGTATAGATCCCAGGGCCGGTTTGGGGAGCAATCAGCCCCAGCATTTC.

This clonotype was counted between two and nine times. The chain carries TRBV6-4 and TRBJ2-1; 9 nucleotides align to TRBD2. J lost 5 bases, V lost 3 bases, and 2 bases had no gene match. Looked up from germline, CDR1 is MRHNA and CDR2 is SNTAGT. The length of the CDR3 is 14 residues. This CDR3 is CASSEAGGNNEQFF. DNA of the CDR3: TGTGCCAGCAGTGAGGCGGGAGGGAACAATGAGCAGTTCTTC.

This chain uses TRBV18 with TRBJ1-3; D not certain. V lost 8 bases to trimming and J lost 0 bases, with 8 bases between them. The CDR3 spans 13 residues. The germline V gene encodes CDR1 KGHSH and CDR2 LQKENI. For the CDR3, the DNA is TGTGCCAGCCAGGCTTCCTCTGGAAACACCATATATTTT. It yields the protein CASQASSGNTIYF.

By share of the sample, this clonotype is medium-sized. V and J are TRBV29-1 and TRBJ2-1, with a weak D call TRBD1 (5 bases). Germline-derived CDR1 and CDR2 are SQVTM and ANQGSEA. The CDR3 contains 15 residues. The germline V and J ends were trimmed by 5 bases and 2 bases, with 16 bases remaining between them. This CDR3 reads CSVWVPGNPYNEQFF. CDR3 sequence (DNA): TGCAGCGTTTGGGTCCCAGGGAATCCCTACAATGAGCAGTTCTTC.

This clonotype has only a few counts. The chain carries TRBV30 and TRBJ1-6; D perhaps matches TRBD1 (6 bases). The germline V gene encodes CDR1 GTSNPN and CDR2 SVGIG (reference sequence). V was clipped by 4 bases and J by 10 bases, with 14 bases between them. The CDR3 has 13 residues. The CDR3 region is CAWTTGPWSPLHF. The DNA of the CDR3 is TGTGCCTGGACGACAGGTCCCTGGTCACCCCTCCACTTT.